This T cell receptor beta chain originates from a study of tumor-infiltrating lymphocytes in primary liver carcinoma (dated by TCRdb to 2016 to 2017). About the investigation overall: Surgical resection was performed in China between 2015 and 2016 on about five patients with histopathologically diagnosed primary liver carcinoma. A total of roughly 35 specimens from 5 patients underwent TCRbeta repertoire sequencing, comprising 25 or so tumor regions, 5 adjacent noncancerous liver tissues and 5 peripheral blood samples. The study combined TCRbeta repertoire sequencing, expression microarrays and whole-exome sequencing across five regions of each liver tumor, with adjacent normal tissue and blood. Roughly 3.5 to 7.13 million productive TCRbeta reads were obtained per sample, and no significant difference in read depth was found between tissue types. The five patients had tumors staged T1-T3 N0M0, with maximum diameters ranging from about 4 to 10 cm. Reproducibility between technical replicate repertoires was high, with correlation coefficients above 0.95 and mean shared-clone rates near 0.89. Hepatocellular carcinoma (four) or combined HCC and intrahepatic cholangiocarcinoma (one) was present in the five patients, who were three men and two women aged 30 to 69 years. Findings and caveats that apply to the study as a whole: The study included only a few patients, and the authors note findings should be validated in a larger study. Because sequencing covered only the TCR beta chain and unpaired alpha chains were not captured, true repertoire diversity is likely underestimated. Pairs of tumor regions showed greater repertoire overlap (mean roughly 35%) than tumor-adjacent pairs (roughly 17%) or tumor-blood pairs (approximately 15%), which is consistent with antigen-driven expansion. A significantly larger repertoire fraction was made up by the top 250 clones in tumors than in blood (p = 0.039). Comparison of CD4+ and CD8+ T cell repertoires was precluded by the use of bulk unsorted samples.

For CDR1 and CDR2, the germline V gene lists MNHEY and SVGEGT. The V end loses 6 bases and the J end loses 7 bases, and a stretch of 19 bases separates them. From the cysteine through the phenylalanine, the CDR3 covers 14 amino acids. Here the CDR3 DNA is all that survives: 42 bases in frame from base 1. Using a constant-region primer and ProtoScript II reverse transcriptase, TCRbeta-specific cDNA was reverse-transcribed from 500 to 650 ng total RNA. The TCRbeta libraries were prepared through three rounds of nested multiplex PCR following a slightly modified ARM-PCR procedure. Each of the first two PCR rounds ran for roughly 9 cycles and used multiplex TRBV1-TRBV30 forward primers together with a Cbeta reverse primer. Sample barcodes and Illumina adapters were attached in a final 25-cycle PCR using Deep VentR polymerase. Before sequencing, amplicons of 200-500 bp were purified from gel using a QIAquick gel extraction kit. An Illumina HiSeq 2500 was used to sequence the TCRbeta amplicons, generating 250-bp paired-end reads. As for the authors' bioinformatics: Trimmomatic v0.33 was used to quality-trim the reads, and FLASH v1.2.11 was used to merge paired reads so that full CDR3 sequences could be recovered. MiGEC v1.2.1b assigned V, D and J germline segments to the rearranged TCRbeta sequences. VDJtools v1.0.0 computed clonotype statistics and Shannon-Wiener diversity indices. To reduce sampling bias, subsequent analyses other than the diversity analysis used only the 250 most abundant clonotypes in each sample. TCRdb redid the processing of the public reads, applying fastp at Q25 and MiXCR, and retained in-frame beta chains. All rows with the same CDR3 protein become a single entry with the most common DNA and genes. What appears here as the V and J calls and clone size reflects TCRdb's work, not the paper's. Across this sample there are approximately 330,000 distinct CDR3 sequences, with less than 70% seen only once. The ten most abundant clones make up 5.5% to 7% of the sample.

Only a few counts were recorded for this clonotype. Its antigen is unknown. A single base separates this from a much larger clone, so it may be a read error. RNA from unsorted whole blood was extracted with TRIzol reagent, and germline DNA was obtained with the DNeasy Blood & Tissue kit. Patients had chronic HBV infection and were treatment-naive at sampling. Before surgery, 3.5 to 4 milliliters of peripheral blood were drawn into K2EDTA tubes. What was sequenced was peripheral blood. Here the chain combines TRBV6-2 or TRBV6-3 and TRBJ2-7, with TRBD2 tentatively as D gene (6 bases match). The sequence was obtained from a man aged 35-49 years with primary liver carcinoma and hepatitis B virus infection. The CDR3 loop reads CASRMWEAPREQYF. The nucleotide sequence is given as TGTGCCAGCAGGATGTGGGAGGCCCCAAGGGAGCAGTACTTC.